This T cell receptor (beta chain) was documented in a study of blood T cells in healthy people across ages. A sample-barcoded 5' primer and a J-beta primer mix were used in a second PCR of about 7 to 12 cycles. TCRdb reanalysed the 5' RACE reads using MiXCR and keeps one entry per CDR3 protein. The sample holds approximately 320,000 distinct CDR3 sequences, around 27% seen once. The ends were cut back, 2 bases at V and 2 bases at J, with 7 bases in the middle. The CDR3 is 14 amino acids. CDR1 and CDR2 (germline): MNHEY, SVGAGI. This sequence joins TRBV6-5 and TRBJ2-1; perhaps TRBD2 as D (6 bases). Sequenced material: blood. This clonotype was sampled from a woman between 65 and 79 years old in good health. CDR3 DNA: TGTGCCAGCAGTTACGGCGGGACCTACAATGAGCAGTTCTTC. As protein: CASSYGGTYNEQFF.